The 25 T cell receptor beta chains presented below share a single source sample, sequenced in a study of neurological immune-mediated disorders. TCRdb re-called the 5' RACE reads with MiXCR, one entry per CDR3 protein. The sample records some 100,000 distinct CDR3 sequences, less than 15% being singletons. As to time point: longitudinal time-point 2. Material for sequencing was PBMCs. Source of these receptors: a female donor with HTLV-1-associated myelopathy (HAM/TSP).

In its sample, this clonotype was seen many times. The chain carries TRBV20-1 and TRBJ2-7; TRBD2 aligns across 8 bases. The germline V gene encodes CDR1 DFQATT and CDR2 SNEGSKA (reference sequence). The CDR3 has 16 amino acids. With 0 bases clipped from V and 0 bases from J, the junction kept 7 bases outside the gene matches. The CDR3 loop is CSARDMSGGFSYEQYF. CDR3 DNA: TGCAGTGCTAGAGATATGTCGGGGGGGTTCTCCTACGAGCAGTACTTC.

This chain joins TRBV20-1 and TRBJ2-7; possibly TRBD2 for D (5 bases). This CDR3 contains 15 residues. Trimming cost V 6 bases and J 0 bases, with 18 bases left between them. Germline V CDR1 and CDR2: DFQATT, SNEGSKA (reference sequence). CDR3 bases: TGCAGTGCCGACTCGTTGGCGGGTAGCTCCTACGAGCAGTACTTC. Its translation: CSADSLAGSSYEQYF.

At least ten counts were recorded for this clonotype. The chain employs TRBV3-1 and TRBJ2-7; TRBD1 agrees at 7 bases. The CDR3 runs to 12 residues. The V gene's germline CDR1 is LGHDT and CDR2 YNNKEL (reference sequence). Germline trimming cut 5 bases from V and 9 bases from J; bases unmatched to any gene: 7. In nucleotides, the CDR3 is TGTGCCAGCAGCGGGACAGCTTGGCCGCAGTACTTC. The encoded protein is CASSGTAWPQYF.

Turning to this clonotype: A much larger clone sits a single nucleotide away, making a read error possible. The rearrangement links TRBV28 to TRBJ2-1; tentatively, D is TRBD2 (6 bases). The CDR3 has 19 amino acids. Germline CDR1 is MDHEN and CDR2 is SYDVKM. The DNA for the CDR3 is TGTGCCAGCAGTTTATCCCCTGGGAGCCCTGGGGGGTCCTGCAATGAGCAGTTCTTC. As protein: CASSLSPGSPGGSCNEQFF.

This clonotype was observed at least ten times. This sequence joins TRBV10-2 and TRBJ2-7; 9 bases align to TRBD2. The CDR3 runs to 15 residues. The V and J ends lost 6 bases and 3 bases, in that order; junction bases with no gene match: 9. Per the germline V gene, CDR1 is WSHSY and CDR2 is SAAADI. The CDR3 here is CASRVTSGGIYEQYF. The CDR3 DNA reads TGCGCCAGCAGAGTGACCAGCGGGGGGATCTACGAGCAGTACTTC.

The table lists this clonotype with many counts. This sequence joins TRBV12-3 or TRBV12-4 and TRBJ2-2; D possibly corresponds to TRBD1 (6 bases). V lost 5 bases and J lost 4, with 26 bases in between. The CDR3 runs 19 residues. DNA of the CDR3: TGTGCCAGCAGTCCCGCTGGACAGCCTAAACGAATAGGCACCGGGGAGCTGTTTTTT. This sequence encodes CASSPAGQPKRIGTGELFF.

In this sample, this clonotype turned up many times. This rearrangement joins TRBV25-1 to TRBJ2-7; no firm D call. Deletions cut 6 bases from V and 0 bases from J, with 9 bases between. Looked up from germline, CDR1 is MGHDK and CDR2 is SYGVNS. The CDR3 is 13 residues long. The CDR3, as DNA: TGTGCCAGCAGGGGTAGTACCTCCTACGAGCAGTACTTC. Protein: CASRGSTSYEQYF.

This clonotype has a count of ten or more. This chain uses TRBV5-1 with TRBJ2-2; 8 bases align to TRBD1. The V and J ends lost 3 bases and 4 bases, in that order; junction bases with no gene match: 5. CDR1 and CDR2 from the germline V gene are SGHRS and YFSETQ. The CDR3 runs to 15 residues. The DNA of the CDR3 is TGCGCCAGCAGCTCTGGGACAGGCGGCACCGGGGAGCTGTTTTTT. Translated, it gives CASSSGTGGTGELFF.

This clonotype has a count of ten or more. The V and J genes are TRBV20-1 and TRBJ2-5, with TRBD2 matching 9 bases. Germline lookup yields CDR1 DFQATT and CDR2 SNEGSKA (reference sequence). The CDR3 consists of 16 residues. The ends lost 2 bases at V and 5 bases at J; junction bases unmatched: 12. The DNA of the CDR3 is TGCAGTGCTAGACCCCGACTAGCGGCGCTTCAGGAGACCCAGTACTTC. Protein sequence: CSARPRLAALQETQYF.

In its sample, this clonotype was seen many times. One junction end does not reproduce the germline sequence, and a read error may be involved. The chain employs TRBV5-1 and TRBJ1-1, with a possible D match to TRBD1 (5 bases). Per the germline V gene, CDR1 is SGHRS and CDR2 is YFSETQ. The CDR3 totals 15 residues. CDR3 DNA: TGTGCCAGCAGCTCTTCGACAGCCCTGAACACTGAAGCTTTCTTT. It encodes CASSSSTALNTEAFF. Full variable domain (rest looked up from reference TRBV5-1 and TRBJ1-1): KAGVTQTPRYLIKTRGQQVTLSCSPISGHRSVSWYQQTPGQGLQFLFEYFSETQRNKGNFPGRFSGRQFSNSRSEMNVSTLELGDSALYLCASSSSTALNTEAFFGQGTRLTVV.

As DNA, the CDR3 is TGCGCCAGCAGCCTTGAAGGTAGCGATGCGAACACCGGGGAGCTGTTTTTT. Translating it yields CASSLEGSDANTGELFF. The rearrangement joins TRBV5-1 to TRBJ2-2; the D gene is possibly TRBD2 (5 bases). V dropped 4 bases and J dropped 0 bases, with 16 bases sitting between them. In germline, CDR1 is SGHRS, CDR2 YFSETQ. The CDR3 runs to 17 residues.

This clonotype came up many times. The V gene is TRBV28, the J gene TRBJ2-7; D not certain. The germline V and J ends were trimmed by 3 bases and 1 base, with 10 bases remaining between them. The CDR3 sequence is 14 residues long. Germline lookup yields CDR1 MDHEN and CDR2 SYDVKM. The CDR3 region has the DNA TGTGCCAGCAGTTTTGCAGGTTTTTCCTACGAGCAGTACTTC. Encoded protein: CASSFAGFSYEQYF.

This clonotype was found many times. The chain links TRBV12-3 or TRBV12-4 to TRBJ2-1; possibly TRBD2 for D (5 bases). This CDR3 has 16 residues. The germline V and J ends were trimmed by 3 bases and 2 bases, with 14 bases remaining between them. The CDR3 DNA is TGTGCCAGCAGTTTGCCGGCTAGCCGTACCTACAATGAGCAGTTCTTC. Translation: CASSLPASRTYNEQFF.

This clonotype was counted many times. The chain has TRBV7-2 and TRBJ2-7; weak D call: TRBD1 (6 bases). The germline gives CDR1 SGHTA, CDR2 FQGNSA. V was pared by 5 bases and J by 3 bases, with 11 bases between. The CDR3 has 13 amino acids. CDR3 loop: CASSLRTDYEQYF. Here the CDR3 DNA reads TGTGCCAGCAGCCTCCGGACAGACTACGAGCAGTACTTC. The variable domain in full, with the rest retrieved from reference TRBV7-2 and TRBJ2-7, is GAGVSQSPSNKVTEKGKDVELRCDPISGHTALYWYRQSLGQGLEFLIYFQGNSAPDKSGLPSDRFSAERTGGSVSTLTIQRTQQEDSAVYLCASSLRTDYEQYFGPGTRLTVT.

This clonotype showed up many times. The rearrangement links TRBV5-1 to TRBJ2-3; tentative D call: TRBD2 (6 bases). Trimming removed 0 bases at V and 2 bases at J, with 7 bases between. Germline assignment: CDR1 SGHRS and CDR2 YFSETQ. The CDR3 consists of 14 residues. CDR3 amino acids: CASSLGLDTDTQYF. CDR3 nucleotide sequence: TGCGCCAGCAGCTTGGGACTAGACACAGATACGCAGTATTTT. Full variable domain (remainder filled in from reference TRBV5-1 and TRBJ2-3): KAGVTQTPRYLIKTRGQQVTLSCSPISGHRSVSWYQQTPGQGLQFLFEYFSETQRNKGNFPGRFSGRQFSNSRSEMNVSTLELGDSALYLCASSLGLDTDTQYFGPGTRLTVL.

There are a few counts of this clonotype. The chain combines TRBV29-1 with TRBJ1-2; no clear D gene. V lost 6 bases and J lost 4, with 12 bases in between. CDR3 length: 12 amino acids. The germline V gene encodes CDR1 SQVTM and CDR2 ANQGSEA. DNA for the CDR3: TGCAGCGTAGCTGAGAGTACCTATGGCTACACCTTC. It specifies CSVAESTYGYTF.

Note on this clonotype: Since a much larger clone is just one base distant, this may be a read error. The genes are TRBV9 and TRBJ2-1, with D unclear. The CDR3 loop spans 13 amino acids. CDR1 is SGDLS and CDR2 is YYNGEE in the germline V gene. V shed 6 bases and J shed 4 bases, with 11 bases lying between them. CDR3 coding DNA: TGTGCCAGCAACAAAGCTATTTACAATGAGCAGTTCTTC. Translating it yields CASNKAIYNEQFF.

This chain links TRBV9 with TRBJ2-5; a possible D gene is TRBD1 (6 bases). The CDR3 loop spans 14 amino acids. V gave up 1 base and J gave up 4 bases, with 11 bases separating them. Germline V gene lookup returns CDR1 SGDLS and CDR2 YYNGEE. The CDR3 region has the DNA TGTGCCAGCAGCGTAACTCAGGGGCGAGAGACCCAGTACTTC. Protein: CASSVTQGRETQYF. The whole variable domain, filled in from reference TRBV9 and TRBJ2-5, reads DSGVTQTPKHLITATGQRVTLRCSPRSGDLSVYWYQQSLDQGLQFLIQYYNGEERAKGNILERFSAQQFPDLHSELNLSSLELGDSALYFCASSVTQGRETQYFGPGTRLLVL.

This clonotype was found many times. This rearrangement joins TRBV21-1 to TRBJ1-2. TRBV21-1 is a recognized pseudogene. This CDR3 contains 15 residues. CDR3 in amino acids: CASSKDGLTNYGYTF. The CDR3, as DNA: TGTGCCAGCAGCAAAGATGGGTTGACTAACTATGGCTACACCTTC.

This clonotype was seen at least ten times. The gene calls are TRBV2 and TRBJ1-2; D is perhaps TRBD1 (6 bases). Trimming shortened V by 3 bases and J by 4 bases, and 9 bases separated the two germline ends. Germline V lookup: CDR1 SNHLY, CDR2 FYNNEI. The CDR3 has 13 residues. The CDR3 region is CASSDGRGYGYTF. As DNA, the CDR3 is TGTGCCAGCAGTGACGGCAGGGGCTATGGCTACACCTTC.

There are many counts of this clonotype. V is TRBV29-1 and J is TRBJ2-2, with 9 bases identical to TRBD2. The CDR3 runs to 17 residues. Germline V gene lookup returns CDR1 SQVTM and CDR2 ANQGSEA. Losses at the gene ends were 2 bases for V and 0 bases for J; bases not matched to a gene: 7. CDR3 coding DNA: TGCAGCGTTGAAAAGCGGGGGGCCATGACGAACACCGGGGAGCTGTTTTTT. This codes for CSVEKRGAMTNTGELFF.

This clonotype was detected many times. The rearrangement links TRBV5-1 to TRBJ1-2; maybe TRBD1 (5 bases). V shed 2 bases and J shed 6 bases, with 14 bases lying between them. Germline V lookup: CDR1 SGHRS, CDR2 YFSETQ. The CDR3 is 14 amino acids. The CDR3 DNA reads TGCGCCAGCAGCTTTGCAGGGTGGGAGGATGGCTACACCTTC. Its translation: CASSFAGWEDGYTF.

This clonotype was recorded many times. The chain is built from TRBV27 and TRBJ2-4; 7 bases line up with TRBD2. Germline assignment: CDR1 MNHEY and CDR2 SMNVEV (reference sequence). CDR3 size: 17 residues. V lost 5 bases to trimming and J lost 2 bases; unmatched junction nucleotides: 12. The CDR3 loop reads CASSPGGGGGPKNIQYF. CDR3 coding DNA: TGTGCCAGCAGTCCGGGGGGTGGCGGGGGACCCAAAAACATTCAGTACTTC.

Ten or more counts support this clonotype. The CDR3 spells CASRSAGTGGNTIYF. DNA for the CDR3: TGTGCCAGCAGGTCCGCCGGGACAGGAGGAAACACCATATATTTT. The J gene is TRBJ1-3, the V gene TRBV12-3 or TRBV12-4; 8 nucleotides match TRBD1. Trimming cost V 6 bases and J 4 bases; bases outside gene matches: 8. The CDR3 totals 15 residues.

This clonotype was seen at least ten times. The chain is built from TRBV9 and TRBJ2-2, with 10 nucleotides matching TRBD1. After removal of 4 bases from V and 6 bases from J, the junction contained 6 bases not matched to a gene. This CDR3 is built from 15 residues. Germline V gene sequence: CDR1 SGDLS, CDR2 YYNGEE. This CDR3 reads CASSSGTGAAGELFF. The CDR3 bases are TGTGCCAGCAGCTCCGGGACAGGGGCTGCCGGGGAGCTGTTTTTT.